The entry below describes one T cell receptor beta chain. The sample comes from a study of shared clonotypes between healthy human individuals. Method: immunoSEQ multiplex PCR; TCRdb's copy keeps in-frame clones and lacks some. There are some 500,000 clones in the sample; about 96% occur only once, and approximately 0.06% lies in the top ten. Germline CDR1 and CDR2: MNHNY and SVGAGI (reference sequence). The CDR3 spans 14 residues. Trimming pared 7 bases from V and 4 bases from J, leaving 14 bases between. This chain connects TRBV6-6 to TRBJ1-3, with D possibly TRBD1 on 6 matching bases. This clonotype was sampled from a woman aged 25-40 years in good health. The sample comprised naive CD4+ T cells sorted from blood. Indicated subset: CD45RA+ positively selected. The CDR3, as DNA: TGTGCCAGCAAATCAGGGGCGGGAGGAAACACCATATATTTT. The encoded protein is CASKSGAGGNTIYF.